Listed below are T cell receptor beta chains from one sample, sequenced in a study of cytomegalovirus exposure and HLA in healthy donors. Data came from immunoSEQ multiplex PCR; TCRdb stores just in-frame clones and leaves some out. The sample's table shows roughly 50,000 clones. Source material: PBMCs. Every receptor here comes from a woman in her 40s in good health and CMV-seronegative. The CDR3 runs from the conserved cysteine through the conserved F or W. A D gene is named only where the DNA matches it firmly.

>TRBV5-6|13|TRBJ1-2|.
CASSLYRNYGYTF
TGTGCCAGCAGCCTCTACCGGAACTATGGCTACACCTTC
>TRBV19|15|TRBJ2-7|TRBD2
CASSWRASGSYEQYF
TGTGCCAGTAGTTGGAGGGCTAGCGGGAGCTACGAGCAGTACTTC
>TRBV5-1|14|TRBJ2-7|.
CASSFGGSAYEQSF
TGCGCCAGCAGCTTTGGGGGGAGCGCCTACGAGCAGTCCTTC
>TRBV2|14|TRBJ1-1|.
CASRGEVRGTEAFF
TGTGCCAGCAGGGGGGAAGTCAGGGGCACTGAAGCTTTCTTT
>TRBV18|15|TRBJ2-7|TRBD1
CASSPLGRQGDEQYF
TGTGCCAGCTCACCACTAGGAAGACAGGGAGACGAGCAGTACTTC
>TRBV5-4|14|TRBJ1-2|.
CASSSKQGNYGYTF
TGTGCCAGCAGCTCCAAACAGGGAAACTATGGCTACACCTTC
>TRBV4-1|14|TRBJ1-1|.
CASSQDLQNTEAFF
TGCGCCAGCAGCCAAGATTTACAGAACACTGAAGCTTTCTTT
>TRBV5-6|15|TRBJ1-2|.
CASSERVLAPYGYTF
TGTGCCAGCAGCGAGAGGGTGTTAGCCCCCTATGGCTACACCTTC
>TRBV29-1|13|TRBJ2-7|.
CSTWGGQNYEQYF
TGCAGCACCTGGGGCGGACAGAACTACGAGCAGTACTTC
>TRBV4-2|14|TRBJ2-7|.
CASSPTGTAYEQYF
TGTGCCAGCAGCCCGACAGGGACTGCCTACGAGCAGTACTTC
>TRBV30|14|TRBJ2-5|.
CAWSPGLVGETQYF
TGTGCCTGGAGTCCCGGACTTGTGGGGGAGACCCAGTACTTC
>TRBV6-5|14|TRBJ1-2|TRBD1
CASRNGQGLYGYTF
TGTGCCAGCAGAAACGGACAGGGCCTCTATGGCTACACCTTC
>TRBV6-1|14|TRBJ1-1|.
CASSATNTNTEAFF
TGTGCCAGCAGTGCAACAAACACGAACACTGAAGCTTTCTTT
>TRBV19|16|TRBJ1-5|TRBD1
CASSPLGQGGGKPQHF
TGTGCCAGTAGTCCCCTGGGACAGGGAGGGGGGAAGCCCCAGCATTTT
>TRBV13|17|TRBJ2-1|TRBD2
CASSSRTSGLAYNEQFF
TGTGCCAGCAGCTCCCGGACTAGCGGGCTCGCCTACAATGAGCAGTTCTTC
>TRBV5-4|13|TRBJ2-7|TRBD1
CASSLGQGNEQYF
TGTGCCAGCAGCTTGGGACAGGGGAACGAGCAGTACTTC
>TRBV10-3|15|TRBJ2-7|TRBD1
CAISPRDRQTYEQYF
TGTGCCATCAGTCCTCGGGACAGGCAGACCTACGAGCAGTACTTC
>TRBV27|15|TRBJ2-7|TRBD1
CASTSLGQGAYEQYF
TGTGCCAGCACGTCCTTGGGACAGGGAGCCTACGAGCAGTACTTC
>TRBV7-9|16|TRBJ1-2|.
CASSAEGALALDGYTF
TGTGCCAGCAGCGCAGAGGGAGCCCTCGCCCTCGATGGCTACACCTTC
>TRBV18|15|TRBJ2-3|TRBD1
CASSPPGQGADTQYF
TGTGCCAGCTCACCCCCCGGACAGGGGGCAGATACGCAGTATTTT
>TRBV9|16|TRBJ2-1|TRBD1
CASSVAGTGGTNEQFF
TGTGCCAGCAGCGTAGCTGGAACAGGGGGCACAAATGAGCAGTTCTTC
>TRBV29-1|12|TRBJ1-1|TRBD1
CSGQGENTEAFF
TGCAGCGGACAGGGGGAGAACACTGAAGCTTTCTTT
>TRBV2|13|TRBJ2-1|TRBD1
CASRGTGANEQFF
TGTGCCAGCAGGGGGACAGGGGCCAATGAGCAGTTCTTC
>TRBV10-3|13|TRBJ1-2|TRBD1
CAMSGTGGDGYTF
TGTGCCATGTCAGGGACAGGGGGAGATGGCTACACCTTC